The subject of this entry is one T cell receptor beta chain. V gave up 1 base and J gave up 2 bases; unmatched junction bases: 18. The CDR3 sequence is 21 residues long. The germline V gene encodes CDR1 MGHRA and CDR2 YSYEKL. These data belong to a study of cytomegalovirus exposure and HLA in healthy donors. A multiplex PCR was run with 60 Vbeta primers and 13 Jbeta primers. TCRdb keeps only in-frame clones here, not all; method: immunoSEQ multiplex PCR. The repertoire holds some 87,000 clones, with about 78% as singletons. The chain is built from TRBV4-1 and TRBJ2-1, with 9 bases that match TRBD2. The receptor was derived from a man between 18 and 29 years old in good health and CMV-seropositive. Sequencing was performed on PBMCs. The CDR3 is CASSQVPLAGEVPPAYNEQFF. The CDR3 nucleotides read TGCGCCAGCAGCCAAGTCCCCTTAGCGGGAGAGGTCCCGCCAGCCTACAATGAGCAGTTCTTC.